This record covers a single TCR beta chain. Its antigen is undetermined. The sampling schedule covered blood at baseline, cycle 4 day 1, and cycle 7 day 1. With V trimmed by 7 bases and J by 1 base, 6 bases remained unmatched. Germline V CDR1 and CDR2: SQVTM, ANQGSEA. This CDR3 contains 14 residues. These data belong to a study of OX40 agonist ivuxolimab in advanced cancers. For the study at large: Aged roughly 23 to 80 with a mean of 60 years, they were more than 80% male. Study-wide results and limits: Partly responding patients at 0.1-3.0 mg/kg showed some of the smallest clonal expansion. At 0.1 to 3.0 mg/kg and by week 6, clonal expansion occurred in CD4+ and CD8+ blood T cells.

The protocol was immunoSEQ multiplex PCR, while the TCRdb copy is restricted to in-frame clones and leaves out a portion. The sample has around 71,000 clones; roughly 78% are singletons. The receptor was isolated from an adult with an advanced solid tumor such as melanoma, head and neck, liver or kidney cancer. Specimen: CD4+ or CD8+ T cells sorted from blood, collected in a trial of the OX40 agonist ivuxolimab. This chain links TRBV29-1 with TRBJ2-2, with TRBD2 identical over 7 bases. The CDR3 nucleotides read TGCAGCGGACAACCGGGGGGGAACACCGGGGAGCTGTTTTTT. It is translated as CSGQPGGNTGELFF.